Listed here are 28 T cell receptor beta chains from one sample, sequenced in a study of T cell repertoires in aging, cancer and after chemotherapy. TCR beta rearrangements were amplified from peripheral blood genomic DNA. Rearranged V-D-J TRB sequences were amplified with a mixed TRB-A/B primer pool. TCRdb reprocessed the multiplex PCR reads via MiXCR and lists one record per CDR3 protein. The sample holds more than 10,000 distinct CDR3 sequences, about a quarter seen once. The material sequenced was blood. The receptors originated from a human donor in good health.

This clonotype was counted many times. The chain's CDR3 is CASSGRSRGPADTQYF. In nucleotides, the CDR3 is TGTGCCAGCTCCGGTAGGAGTAGGGGGCCGGCAGATACGCAGTATTTT. This chain uses TRBV25-1 with TRBJ2-3; TRBD1 matches 7 bases. The CDR3 extends over 16 amino acids. Germline trimming cut 8 bases from V and 4 bases from J; bases unmatched to any gene: 15. Germline assignment: CDR1 MGHDK and CDR2 SYGVNS.

This clonotype has more than one count but fewer than ten. The chain has TRBV19 and TRBJ2-7; 9 nucleotides align to TRBD1. The CDR3 consists of 13 residues. Looked up from germline, CDR1 is LNHDA and CDR2 is SQIVND (reference sequence). J gave up 3 bases and V 3 bases, and 0 bases lay outside the gene matches. As DNA, the CDR3 is TGTGCCAGTAGTATGACAGGGGGCTACGAGCAGTACTTC. It is translated as CASSMTGGYEQYF.

J is TRBJ1-5 and V is TRBV7-2; D is unresolved. V lost 3 bases to trimming and J lost 3 bases, with 3 bases between them. The CDR3 consists of 12 residues. Germline V gene data show CDR1 as SGHTA and CDR2 as FQGNSA. The CDR3: CASSFLNQPQHF. DNA of the CDR3: TGTGCCAGCAGCTTCCTCAATCAGCCCCAGCATTTT.

This clonotype was observed a few times. The chain uses TRBV19 and TRBJ2-3; 8 bases match TRBD1. The CDR3 covers 15 residues. V trimming: 5 bases; J trimming: 5 bases; junction bases outside the gene matches: 9. Germline loops: CDR1 LNHDA, CDR2 SQIVND (reference sequence). CDR3 protein: CASSPRGQEVDTQYF. The DNA of the CDR3 is TGTGCCAGTAGTCCTCGGGGACAGGAGGTAGATACGCAGTATTTT.

This clonotype was counted only a few times. The chain combines TRBV7-9 with TRBJ1-3; D gene uncertain. CDR3 length: 13 amino acids. Germline V gene lookup returns CDR1 SEHNR and CDR2 FQNEAQ (reference sequence). V was clipped by 5 bases and J by 4 bases, with 9 bases between them. CDR3 sequence: CASSPNSGNTIYF. CDR3 nucleotides: TGTGCCAGCAGCCCCAACAGCGGAAACACCATATATTTT.

To note about this clonotype: At one end, the junction sequence differs from germline, possibly due to a read error. This sequence joins TRBV10-1 and TRBJ1-4; no clear D gene. The CDR3 totals 13 residues. In germline, CDR1 is WNHNN, CDR2 SYGVQD (reference sequence). This CDR3 reads CASSAATNEKLFF. The CDR3, as DNA: TGTGCCAGCAGTGCAGCAACTAATGAAAAACTGTTTTTT.

The V and J genes are TRBV20-1 and TRBJ1-4; D not resolved. V lost 3 bases and J 0 bases, leaving 14 bases between the germline ends. There are 16 residues in the CDR3. CDR1 and CDR2 from the germline V gene are DFQATT and SNEGSKA (reference sequence). The DNA of the CDR3 is TGCAGTGCTAGTGGACGGCAGACGGCAACTAATGAAAAACTGTTTTTT. Amino acids: CSASGRQTATNEKLFF.

The V gene is TRBV11-3, the J gene TRBJ2-2; 9 positions match TRBD1. The CDR3 has 15 amino acids. V lost 4 bases and J lost 6; bases outside the gene matches: 6. CDR1 and CDR2 (germline): SGHNT, YENEEA. CDR3 nucleotide sequence: TGTGCCAGCAGCTACCGACAGGGGGATTCCGGGGAGCTGTTTTTT. Translating it yields CASSYRQGDSGELFF.

The chain carries TRBV20-1 and TRBJ2-7; 12 bases are shared with TRBD2. The CDR3 is 14 amino acids. The germline V gene has CDR1 DFQATT and CDR2 SNEGSKA (reference sequence). J lost 5 bases, V lost 2 bases, and 4 bases had no gene match. CDR3 loop: CSARRLAGGHEQYF. DNA of the CDR3: TGCAGTGCTAGAAGGCTAGCGGGGGGGCACGAGCAGTACTTC.

The V gene is TRBV20-1, the J gene TRBJ2-3; 9 bases map to TRBD1. V was pared by 7 bases and J by 2 bases, with 7 bases of the junction left unmatched. CDR1 is DFQATT and CDR2 is SNEGSKA in the germline V gene (reference sequence). This CDR3 comprises 14 residues. The chain's CDR3 is CSDRGTGTTDTQYF. Here the CDR3 DNA reads TGCAGTGATAGGGGGACAGGGACCACAGATACGCAGTATTTT.

J is TRBJ1-6 and V is TRBV9; the D gene is possibly TRBD1 (5 bases). The CDR3 contains 15 residues. V dropped 8 bases and J dropped 1 base, with 13 bases sitting between them. The germline V gene encodes CDR1 SGDLS and CDR2 YYNGEE. As DNA, the CDR3 is TGTGCCAGTACCCCGGGGGGGTCCTATAATTCACCCCTCCACTTT. It encodes CASTPGGSYNSPLHF.

For this clonotype: A much larger clone is a single base away; this may be a read error. The CDR3 region is CASSPPRIMEYGYTF. The CDR3 region has the DNA TGTGCCAGCAGCCCCCCCAGAATCATGGAGTATGGCTACACCTTC. J is TRBJ1-2 and V is TRBV7-9; the D is unclear. The V and J ends lost 5 bases and 5 bases respectively, with 18 bases between them. CDR1 and CDR2 (germline): SEHNR, FQNEAQ (reference sequence). This CDR3 has 15 residues.

The chain carries TRBV6-5 and TRBJ2-5; no clear D. With 10 bases removed from V and 5 bases from J, the gap between germline ends came to 23 bases. Germline values: CDR1 MNHEY, CDR2 SVGAGI. This CDR3 is 15 amino acids long. In DNA form, the CDR3 reads TGTGCCACACAGAGAGGCCAAGGGCTGTGGGAGACCCAGTACTTC. Amino acids: CATQRGQGLWETQYF.

This chain connects TRBV20-1 to TRBJ1-1; D possibly corresponds to TRBD1 (5 bases). Between the trimmed V and J ends, which lost 4 bases and 1 base, there was a span of 13 bases. CDR1 and CDR2 (germline): DFQATT, SNEGSKA (reference sequence). CDR3 length: 14 amino acids. The CDR3 DNA is TGCAGTGCTATTGGGGGGATTTCGAACACTGAAGCTTTCTTT. Translated, it gives CSAIGGISNTEAFF.

The chain employs TRBV7-2 and TRBJ2-6; D not resolved. Germline assignment: CDR1 SGHTA and CDR2 FQGNSA. This CDR3 spans 14 amino acids. The V end was cut by 1 base, the J end by 8 bases, with 9 bases between. The CDR3, as DNA: TGTGCCAGCAGCTTAGGTGTTATCTCCAACGTCCTGACTTTC. Amino acids: CASSLGVISNVLTF.

The rearrangement joins TRBV28 to TRBJ1-1, with a weak D call TRBD1 (6 bases). This CDR3 comprises 13 residues. Germline-derived CDR1 and CDR2 are MDHEN and SYDVKM. V lost 10 bases to trimming and J lost 0 bases, with 12 bases between them. CDR3 sequence (DNA): TGTGCCATCACCAGGGGAATGAACACTGAAGCTTTCTTT. Translated: CAITRGMNTEAFF.

This clonotype came up a few times. V gene TRBV20-1 combines with J gene TRBJ2-3; 7 nucleotides line up with TRBD1. Germline CDR1 is DFQATT and CDR2 is SNEGSKA (reference sequence). V lost 2 bases to trimming and J lost 1 base; unmatched junction nucleotides: 9. The CDR3 loop spans 16 amino acids. The CDR3 protein is CSARSTTGTGTDTQYF. The CDR3 nucleotides are TGCAGTGCTAGAAGCACTACCGGGACAGGCACAGATACGCAGTATTTT.

The chain links TRBV5-1 to TRBJ1-1; 7 bases align to TRBD1. V trimming: 4 bases; J trimming: 4 bases; junction bases outside the gene matches: 10. In germline, CDR1 is SGHRS, CDR2 YFSETQ. This CDR3 is 15 amino acids long. The CDR3 sequence is CASSGHDRETTEAFF. In DNA form, the CDR3 reads TGCGCCAGCAGCGGTCACGACAGGGAGACCACTGAAGCTTTCTTT. Using reference TRBV5-1 and TRBJ1-1 for the parts outside the CDR3, the full variable domain is KAGVTQTPRYLIKTRGQQVTLSCSPISGHRSVSWYQQTPGQGLQFLFEYFSETQRNKGNFPGRFSGRQFSNSRSEMNVSTLELGDSALYLCASSGHDRETTEAFFGQGTRLTVV.

In its sample, this clonotype is medium-sized. This chain links TRBV6-5 with TRBJ2-7; tentative D call: TRBD1 (5 bases). This CDR3 has 12 amino acids. Germline CDR1 is MNHEY and CDR2 is SVGAGI. V was cut by 5 bases and J by 7 bases, with 12 bases left in between. CDR3: CASSTPGWEQYF. The CDR3 DNA reads as TGTGCCAGCAGTACCCCAGGGTGGGAGCAGTACTTC.

This chain links TRBV7-2 with TRBJ2-3, with 9 bases matching TRBD2. Germline lookup yields CDR1 SGHTA and CDR2 FQGNSA. Trimming at V came to 3 bases and at J to 1 base, leaving 2 bases not matched to a gene. The CDR3 runs 15 residues. In DNA, the CDR3 is TGTGCCAGCAGCTTGAGACTAGCGGGCACAGATACGCAGTATTTT. This codes for CASSLRLAGTDTQYF.

V and J are TRBV4-3 and TRBJ2-5, with 7 bases fitting TRBD2. The CDR3 runs 16 residues. CDR1 and CDR2 (germline): LGHNA, YSLEER. V shed 4 bases, J shed 5 bases, and the junction held 13 bases outside the gene matches. The CDR3 reads CASSPTMTSRGETQYF. The CDR3 DNA reads as TGCGCCAGCAGCCCCACTATGACTAGCCGGGGGGAGACCCAGTACTTC.

The chain joins TRBV29-1 to TRBJ2-7, with 9 positions matching TRBD2. Trimming took 6 bases from V and 3 from J; bases not matched to a gene: 15. Germline loops: CDR1 SQVTM, CDR2 ANQGSEA. The CDR3 has 16 residues. CDR3 sequence (DNA): TGCAGCGTCCTCAAGCGGGGGGACGCCGGGGTCTACGAGCAGTACTTC. It yields the protein CSVLKRGDAGVYEQYF.

This chain links TRBV20-1 with TRBJ2-2; D assignment may be TRBD1 or TRBD2 (5 bases each). Germline V gives CDR1 DFQATT, CDR2 SNEGSKA (reference sequence). Between the trimmed V and J ends, which lost 0 bases and 0 bases, there was a span of 11 bases. The CDR3 sequence is 16 residues long. The CDR3 DNA reads as TGCAGTGCTAGAGACGCCGGGACCGCGAACACCGGGGAGCTGTTTTTT. This translates into CSARDAGTANTGELFF.

This clonotype was detected only a few times. The chain links TRBV12-3 or TRBV12-4 to TRBJ1-1; TRBD1 is a possible D gene (5 bases). The V gene lost 6 bases and the J gene lost 1 base, with 15 bases spanning the gap. This CDR3 is 15 amino acids long. The CDR3 DNA follows: TGTGCCAGCAGCCTGGGGCCAGACTCGAACACTGAAGCTTTCTTT. It yields the protein CASSLGPDSNTEAFF.

By frequency in the sample, this clonotype is medium-sized. J is TRBJ2-1 and V is TRBV19, with TRBD2 identical over 9 bases. The V gene end was trimmed by 3 bases and the J gene end by 4 bases; junction bases not matched to a gene: 7. The germline V gene has CDR1 LNHDA and CDR2 SQIVND (reference sequence). The CDR3 totals 16 residues. The CDR3 here is CASSIRTSADYNEQFF. The CDR3 DNA reads as TGTGCCAGTAGTATCCGGACTAGCGCGGATTACAATGAGCAGTTCTTC.

This clonotype was seen only a few times. This chain connects TRBV7-2 to TRBJ2-3; TRBD2 aligns across 7 bases. Germline V gene lookup returns CDR1 SGHTA and CDR2 FQGNSA. This CDR3 region has 14 residues. The V segment lost 7 bases and the J segment 1 base; nucleotides outside the gene matches: 5. The CDR3 loop is CASILRGGTDTQYF. The CDR3 DNA follows: TGTGCCAGCATCCTCCGGGGGGGCACAGATACGCAGTATTTT.

This clonotype was picked up a small number of times. V usage is TRBV30 and J usage is TRBJ2-7, with 8 positions matching TRBD1. This CDR3 comprises 15 residues. Germline trimming cut 1 base from V and 4 bases from J; bases unmatched to any gene: 9. The germline V gene has CDR1 GTSNPN and CDR2 SVGIG (reference sequence). CDR3 residues: CAWSATFGTGYEQYF. The CDR3 coding sequence is TGTGCCTGGAGTGCCACCTTCGGGACAGGTTACGAGCAGTACTTC.

This clonotype has a handful of counts. V is TRBV19 and J is TRBJ2-1; D possibly uses TRBD1 or TRBD2 (5 bases each). Germline values: CDR1 LNHDA, CDR2 SQIVND (reference sequence). The ends were cut back, 5 bases at V and 6 bases at J, with 17 bases in the middle. This CDR3 is 15 amino acids long. The CDR3 region is CASSPRDPTSNEQFF. CDR3 coding DNA: TGTGCCAGTAGTCCCCGGGACCCGACCTCCAATGAGCAGTTCTTC.